The 21 T cell receptor beta chains listed next were all sequenced from one sample in a study of control samples from healthy donors and cancer patients. Only in-frame clones appear in the TCRdb table, and some are missing; sequencing was by immunoSEQ multiplex PCR. This table has 150,000 or so clones, about nine tenths appearing once. Input material: blood. These receptors came from a man aged 35 to 55 in good health.

This chain uses TRBV2 with TRBJ2-3; D is tentatively TRBD1 or TRBD2 (5 bases each). CDR3 length equals 13 residues. Germline CDR1 and CDR2: SNHLY and FYNNEI. The V end was cut by 11 bases, the J end by 0 bases, with 12 bases between. CDR3 region: CAGKRDSTDTQYF. CDR3 sequence (DNA): TGTGCCGGAAAAAGGGACAGCACAGATACGCAGTATTTT.

This clone was observed once. The chain uses TRBV5-1 and TRBJ1-2; D is perhaps TRBD1 (5 bases). The CDR3 totals 16 residues. Trimming pared 4 bases from V and 10 bases from J, leaving 26 bases between. Germline V gene sequence: CDR1 SGHRS, CDR2 YFSETQ. The CDR3 DNA sequence: TGCGCCAGCAGCCCACAGCAGGGACTCCCGAAGGCCGCCTACACCTTC. It yields the protein CASSPQQGLPKAAYTF.

The chain links TRBV5-4 to TRBJ2-5; D is possibly TRBD1 or TRBD2 (5 bases each). The CDR3 runs to 14 residues. Germline-derived CDR1 and CDR2 are SGHNT and YYREEE (reference sequence). V lost 4 bases, J lost 5 bases, and 15 bases lay in between. The CDR3 DNA reads TGTGCCAGCAGCCGCACGGGGCAATGGGAGACCCAGTACTTC. Its translation is CASSRTGQWETQYF.

This clone has only a few counts. The chain carries TRBV14 and TRBJ1-1; tentatively, D is TRBD1 (5 bases). Germline-derived CDR1 and CDR2 are SGHDN and FVKESK. V lost 0 bases to trimming and J lost 1 base, with 9 bases between them. The length of the CDR3 is 15 residues. Written as DNA, the CDR3 is TGTGCCAGCAGCCAAGATTTAGGACAGAACACTGAAGCTTTCTTT. Translating it yields CASSQDLGQNTEAFF.

V usage is TRBV10-2 and J usage is TRBJ1-1, with D hard to call. Trimming removed 6 bases at V and 4 bases at J, with 9 bases between. The CDR3 is made up of 12 amino acids. The germline V gene has CDR1 WSHSY and CDR2 SAAADI. CDR3 sequence reads: CASSKGGTEAFF. For the CDR3, the DNA is TGCGCCAGCAGCAAAGGAGGCACTGAAGCTTTCTTT.

The chain couples TRBV14 to TRBJ2-5; 8 bases fit TRBD2. The germline V gene has CDR1 SGHDN and CDR2 FVKESK. CDR3 size: 15 residues. J lost 4 bases, V lost 1 base, and 5 bases had no gene match. CDR3 amino acids: CASSQVIGGAETQYF. The CDR3 bases are TGTGCCAGCAGCCAAGTGATCGGGGGGGCAGAGACCCAGTACTTC.

This rearrangement joins TRBV6-1 to TRBJ1-5; D may be TRBD1 (5 bases). CDR1 MNHNS and CDR2 SASEGT come from the germline V gene. Trimming pared 0 bases from V and 5 bases from J, leaving 8 bases between. The CDR3 spans 14 residues. The CDR3 nucleotides are TGTGCCAGCAGTGAAGCTGTCAGGGATCAGCCCCAGCATTTT. Translated, it gives CASSEAVRDQPQHF.

The rearrangement links TRBV7-8 to TRBJ2-5; D call uncertain. V was cut by 5 bases and J by 4 bases, with 8 bases left in between. The CDR3 runs 12 residues. Germline V gene lookup returns CDR1 SGHVS and CDR2 FQNEAQ. CDR3 sequence: CASSASRETQYF. The CDR3 nucleotides read TGTGCCAGCAGCGCTAGTCGAGAGACCCAGTACTTC.

The gene calls are TRBV5-6 and TRBJ1-1, with 9 bases lining up with TRBD1. CDR1 and CDR2 (germline): SGHDT, YYEEEE. The junction had 9 bases not matched to a gene; V was cut back by 4 bases and J by 11 bases. This CDR3 spans 13 amino acids. The CDR3 nucleotides are TGTGCCAGCAGCCCCGGGACAGGGTTTCGGGCTTTCTTT. This translates into CASSPGTGFRAFF.

Worth noting for this clone: The junction departs from the called germline gene at one end, perhaps through a read error. The V call is TRBV25-1, the J call TRBJ1-5; no definite D call. CDR1 and CDR2 from the germline V gene are MGHDK and SYGVNS. This CDR3 region has 13 residues. In nucleotides, the CDR3 is TGTGCCAACAGTGATTATGGCAATCAGCCCCAGCATTTT. Translating it yields CANSDYGNQPQHF.

V gene TRBV2 combines with J gene TRBJ2-3; D perhaps matches TRBD2 (5 bases). V lost 4 bases and J 0 bases, leaving 11 bases between the germline ends. Germline V gene lookup returns CDR1 SNHLY and CDR2 FYNNEI. This CDR3 has 15 residues. The CDR3 DNA reads TGTGCCAGCAGTGTGTCAGCGGAGAGCACAGATACGCAGTATTTT. Translating it yields CASSVSAESTDTQYF.

Here the CDR3 reads CASTRGQFSYEQYF. CDR3 nucleotide sequence: TGTGCCAGCACCCGAGGACAGTTCAGCTACGAGCAGTACTTC. The V gene is TRBV11-1, the J gene TRBJ2-7; TRBD1 is a possible D gene (6 bases). This CDR3 has 14 residues. Between the trimmed V and J ends, which lost 7 bases and 3 bases, there was a span of 16 bases. The germline V gene encodes CDR1 SGHAT and CDR2 FQDESV (reference sequence). Complete variable domain (other parts from reference TRBV11-1 and TRBJ2-7): EAEVAQSPRYKITEKSQAVAFWCDPISGHATLYWYRQILGQGPELLVQFQDESVVDDSQLPKDRFSAERLKGVDSTLKIQPAELGDSAMYLCASTRGQFSYEQYFGPGTRLTVT.

The chain recombines TRBV5-4 with TRBJ1-1, with no clear D. The germline gives CDR1 SGHNT, CDR2 YYREEE (reference sequence). Between the trimmed V and J ends, which lost 4 bases and 4 bases, there was a span of 11 bases. The CDR3 totals 13 residues. The CDR3: CASSTPSGTEAFF. CDR3 nucleotides: TGTGCCAGCAGCACCCCTAGTGGCACTGAAGCTTTCTTT.

The chain recombines TRBV11-2 with TRBJ1-1; D remains ambiguous. Trimming pared 1 base from V and 1 base from J, leaving 7 bases between. Per the germline V gene, CDR1 is SGHAT and CDR2 is FQNNGV. The CDR3 runs to 14 residues. CDR3 sequence: CASSLVSRNTEAFF. The CDR3 DNA reads TGTGCCAGCAGCTTAGTGTCGAGGAACACTGAAGCTTTCTTT.

The chain recombines TRBV12-5 with TRBJ1-1; D is possibly TRBD1 (5 bases). Germline CDR1 LGHNT, CDR2 FRNRAP. This CDR3 region has 13 residues. V gave up 7 bases and J gave up 4 bases, with 13 bases separating them. The CDR3 nucleotides are TGTGCTAGTGTCGAAGGGGTGTTCACTGAAGCTTTCTTT. This translates into CASVEGVFTEAFF.

The rearrangement links TRBV7-2 to TRBJ2-1; D could derive from TRBD1 or TRBD2 (6 bases each). Germline V gene sequence: CDR1 SGHTA, CDR2 FQGNSA. Trimming took off 4 bases at V and 6 bases at J, with 13 bases between the two ends. The CDR3 has 14 amino acids. CDR3 sequence (DNA): TGTGCCAGCAGCTCCGGTGGGGGGCCCAATGAGCAGTTCTTC. It encodes CASSSGGGPNEQFF.

By frequency in the sample, this clone is medium-sized (0.01 to 0.1%). CDR3 nucleotide sequence: TGTGCCAGCAGCCTAGCGGGGGGGCAAGAGACCCAGTACTTC. Amino acid sequence: CASSLAGGQETQYF. The chain couples TRBV3-1 (or the pseudogene TRBV3-2) to TRBJ2-5; TRBD2 agrees at 11 bases. Germline lookup yields CDR1 LGHDT and CDR2 YNNKEL (reference sequence). The CDR3 spans 14 residues. Unmatched junction bases numbered 0, after V lost 4 bases and J lost 2 bases.

The V call is TRBV15, the J call TRBJ2-5, with 12 bases aligning to TRBD2. Losses at the gene ends were 0 bases for V and 3 bases for J; bases not matched to a gene: 5. Germline CDR1 is LNHNV and CDR2 is YYDKDF (reference sequence). The CDR3 length is 17 residues. The CDR3 here is CATSRDLAGGMKETQYF. The CDR3 region has the DNA TGTGCCACCAGCAGAGACCTAGCGGGGGGGATGAAAGAGACCCAGTACTTC.

The chain employs TRBV28 and TRBJ1-2; the match to TRBD1 covers 8 bases. The germline gives CDR1 MDHEN, CDR2 SYDVKM. Losses at the gene ends were 5 bases for V and 0 bases for J; bases not matched to a gene: 8. The CDR3 is 16 residues long. CDR3 region: CASSQPGQAANYGYTF. CDR3 DNA sequence: TGTGCCAGCAGTCAGCCGGGACAGGCCGCTAACTATGGCTACACCTTC.

The chain carries TRBV5-6 and TRBJ1-2; D perhaps matches TRBD1 (6 bases). V was shortened by 6 bases and J by 7 bases, with 16 bases between the two germline ends. This CDR3 is built from 13 residues. Germline V gives CDR1 SGHDT, CDR2 YYEEEE. DNA for the CDR3: TGTGCCAGCAACCCACAGGGAAGACTTGGCTACACCTTC. Its translation: CASNPQGRLGYTF.

The V gene is TRBV11-1, the J gene TRBJ2-1; 9 nucleotides align to TRBD2. The CDR3 is 14 amino acids. Germline CDR1 SGHAT, CDR2 FQDESV (reference sequence). J was trimmed by 5 bases and V by 3 bases; bases with no gene match: 2. The CDR3 sequence: CASSLRGGNNEQFF. CDR3 bases: TGTGCCAGCAGCTTGCGGGGGGGTAACAATGAGCAGTTCTTC.